Listed below are T cell receptor beta chains from one sample, sequenced in a study of blood T cell repertoires in COVID-19. Using immunoSEQ multiplex PCR, the repertoire was profiled, and TCRdb retains in-frame clones only, with some absent. This table has 35,000 to 45,000 clones, about 88% appearing once. The specimen sequenced was peripheral blood. The receptors derive from a man aged 60 to 75 with active COVID-19. CDR3s leave out the opening cysteine and the closing phenylalanine or tryptophan.

J | V | CDR3
TRBJ1-1 | TRBV29-1 | SGGEMNTEAF
TRBJ1-5 | TRBV28 | ASSPPQGMSNQPQH
TRBJ2-2 | TRBV6-2/TRBV6-3 | ASSEDRANTGELF
TRBJ1-1 | TRBV9 | ASSEDWTGNTEAF
TRBJ1-2 | TRBV6-5 | ASRAQNYGYT
TRBJ2-2 | TRBV12-3/TRBV12-4 | ASSSQIGELF
TRBJ1-3 | TRBV20-1 | SAAGGNTIY
TRBJ1-1 | TRBV9 | ASSVADTEAF
TRBJ1-1 | TRBV3-1/TRBV3-2 | ASSPLGGVTEAF
TRBJ2-2 | TRBV10-1 | ASQKGTGVNGELF
TRBJ2-5 | TRBV5-4 | ASSLGSGLQETQY
TRBJ2-1 | TRBV6-5 | ASSYRGIHGEQF